This T cell receptor beta chain originates from a study of shared clonotypes between healthy human individuals. Overall study results and limits: Four donors held about 5% of naive CD4 clonotypes in common.

About 30,000 T cell genomes, or around 180 ng DNA, went into the sorted-subset replicate PCRs. Data came from immunoSEQ multiplex PCR; TCRdb stores just in-frame clones and leaves some out. There are 2 million to 2.5 million clones in the sample; 93% occur only once, and more than 0.35% lies in the top ten. It was into CD45RA+ naive and CD45RA-negative memory subsets that the CD4+ cells were split. Looked up from germline, CDR1 is SEHNR and CDR2 is FQNEAQ (reference sequence). Trimming took 4 bases from V and 8 from J, leaving 16 bases between them. The CDR3 spans 14 residues. Of note for this clone: Its antigen is still unknown.

The chain uses TRBV7-9 and TRBJ2-3; no reliable D call. The TCR comes from a man between 18 and 29 years old in good health. Some clones in this sample may be carry-over from other donors' samples. The sample comprised naive CD4+ T cells from PBMCs. As for subset: CD45RA+ positively selected. DNA for the CDR3: TGTGCCAGCAGCTCTCCCGGGTCTCGAGGTACGCAGTATTTT. The encoded protein is CASSSPGSRGTQYF.